A selection of T cell receptor beta chains follows, all from one sample in a study of blood T cell repertoires in COVID-19. The table came from immunoSEQ multiplex PCR; TCRdb's copy has only in-frame clones and leaves some out. The repertoire holds around 400,000 clones, with roughly 92% as singletons. Sequenced material: PBMCs or T cells enriched from blood (not recorded which). The receptor set was obtained from a woman between 35 and 50 years old who had been exposed to COVID-19. Each CDR3 is given with its conserved first and last residue.

TRBV18 | CASSSKGHLQSNQPQHF
TRBV5-1 | CASTSRTYEQYF
TRBV19 | CASSIDLGEDEQFF
TRBV29-1 | CSVDGQGATEAFF
TRBV7-8 | CASSLAARNQPQHF
TRBV15 | CATSPQIGLDYGYTF
TRBV5-1 | CASSPQSVNTEAFF
TRBV3-1/TRBV3-2 | CASSRNPGGRYEQYF
TRBV6-2/TRBV6-3 | CASSYAGTGGFGNQPQHF
TRBV7-3 | CASSFLPGQGYGYTF
TRBV5-1 | CASSLTDRIETQYF
TRBV30 | CAWTPTSGLYNEQFF
TRBV6-5 | CASSASGGNNEKLFF
TRBV7-2 | CASSLASPTQYF
TRBV7-9 | CASLMRFGELFF
TRBV30 | CGLVGGAQTSGSSDTQYF
TRBV14 | CASSLVRRASRETQYF
TRBV7-9 | CASSSQGGTGGYTF
TRBV19 | CASSPQFLNTEAFF
TRBV27 | CASSLSYKQGNTQYF
TRBV19 | CASRQGNSYNSPLHF
TRBV2 | CASSVREGFGYTF
TRBV5-6 | CASSLITGILHSPLHF
TRBV7-6 | CASSLASQDEQFF
TRBV25-1 | CASSPGTLGAFF
TRBV13 | CASSRGGAWYEQYF
TRBV7-8 | CASSLGGDRLYGYTF
TRBV6-6 | CASRETGSAGYTF
TRBV5-6 | CASSLRRTEAFF
TRBV5-5 | CASSLGQGVYGYTF
TRBV18 | CASSPGQGFGNEQFF
TRBV18 | CASSPGRNTGELFF
TRBV30 | CAWKYAGAETQYF
TRBV25-1 | CASSEWGTGHNYGYTF
TRBV11-3 | CASSSGQQETQYF
TRBV12-5 | CASGLPGGSEGYTF
TRBV14 | CASSHRQTPNTEAFF
TRBV10-1 | CASRRMRSSYNSPLHF
TRBV29-1 | CSVSGMGNSPLHF
TRBV5-6 | CASSSRSWTGARGQYF
TRBV24-1 | CATSDLGGRAGEQFF